These 17 T cell receptor beta chains came from one sample sequenced in a study of shared clonotypes between healthy human individuals. Sequencing was performed with immunoSEQ multiplex PCR; in TCRdb, only in-frame clones are kept and a portion is missing. The table lists under 1,900,000 clones, approximately 98.5% of them singletons. What was sequenced was naive CD4+ T cells sorted from blood. Regarding subset: CD45RA+ positively selected. Receptors originate from a man aged 25 to 45 in good health.

The chain joins TRBV6-5 to TRBJ2-3; D gene unclear. Germline CDR1 MNHEY, CDR2 SVGAGI. The length of the CDR3 is 13 residues. V gave up 5 bases and J gave up 4 bases, with 10 bases separating them. CDR3 protein: CASSLGRADTQYF. The CDR3 bases are TGTGCCAGCAGTCTCGGACGAGCAGATACGCAGTATTTT.

The chain has TRBV6-5 and TRBJ2-7; D is perhaps TRBD1 (5 bases). Per germline, CDR1 MNHEY and CDR2 SVGAGI. V was cut by 0 bases and J by 6 bases, with 15 bases left in between. The CDR3 is made up of 15 amino acids. The CDR3 nucleotides are TGTGCCAGCAGTTACTCGGCAGGGTCCCCTACCGAGCAGTACTTC. The encoded protein is CASSYSAGSPTEQYF.

To note about this clone: Other DNA sequences in the same sample also yield this CDR3. This rearrangement joins TRBV18 to TRBJ2-1; 9 bases agree with TRBD2. Trimming took 1 base from V and 2 from J; bases not matched to a gene: 3. CDR1 and CDR2 (germline): KGHSH, LQKENI. CDR3 length: 16 amino acids. DNA for the CDR3: TGTGCCAGCTCACCACTCGGGACTAGCACCTACAATGAGCAGTTCTTC. Encoded protein: CASSPLGTSTYNEQFF.

This chain connects TRBV18 to TRBJ2-7; the D gene could be TRBD1 or TRBD2 (5 bases each). The ends were cut back, 8 bases at V and 6 bases at J, with 17 bases in the middle. There are 13 residues in the CDR3. Germline loops: CDR1 KGHSH, CDR2 LQKENI. The CDR3 DNA sequence: TGTGCCAGCCAGGCGGGCCACGGGGCCGAGCAGTACTTC. It encodes CASQAGHGAEQYF.

J is TRBJ2-1 and V is TRBV14; 9 nucleotides agree with TRBD1. Unmatched junction bases numbered 7, after V lost 1 base and J lost 15 bases. Germline assignment: CDR1 SGHDN and CDR2 FVKESK. The CDR3 is made up of 13 amino acids. The CDR3 region is CASSQAGGTGPFF. The CDR3 nucleotides read TGTGCCAGCAGCCAAGCTGGGGGGACAGGGCCGTTCTTC.

The chain joins TRBV5-4 to TRBJ2-7, with 10 bases identical to TRBD1. Trimming at V came to 4 bases and at J to 5 bases, leaving 9 bases not matched to a gene. The CDR3 consists of 15 residues. Germline CDR1 and CDR2: SGHNT and YYREEE (reference sequence). The CDR3 nucleotides read TGTGCCAGCAGCATCGTTGGGACAGGGGTGGACGAGCAGTACTTC. As protein: CASSIVGTGVDEQYF.

Comments on this clone: This specimen includes other DNA sequences encoding the same CDR3. The V and J genes are TRBV27 and TRBJ2-7, with no clear D. CDR3 length: 12 amino acids. V lost 2 bases to trimming and J lost 4 bases, with 6 bases between them. The germline CDR1 and CDR2 sequences are MNHEY and SMNVEV (reference sequence). The CDR3 region has the DNA TGTGCCAGCAGTTTACTAGGATACGAGCAGTACTTC. Its translation is CASSLLGYEQYF.

The chain employs TRBV11-2 and TRBJ2-3; D is possibly TRBD2 (5 bases). V lost 5 bases, J lost 1 base, and 10 bases lay in between. This CDR3 is built from 14 residues. Germline V gene sequence: CDR1 SGHAT, CDR2 FQNNGV. CDR3 sequence (DNA): TGTGCCAGCAGCGCAGCGGTTCGCACAGATACGCAGTATTTT. As protein: CASSAAVRTDTQYF.

The chain carries TRBV10-3 and TRBJ1-5; D is unclear. Germline values: CDR1 ENHRY, CDR2 SYGVKD. The V end was cut by 3 bases, the J end by 6 bases, with 6 bases between. The length of the CDR3 is 12 residues. CDR3 sequence (DNA): TGTGCCATCAGTGATCAGGTTCAGCCCCAGCATTTT. It encodes CAISDQVQPQHF.

The chain uses TRBV5-4 and TRBJ2-5; D ambiguous. V lost 2 bases and J 3 bases, leaving 5 bases between the germline ends. The CDR3 spans 12 residues. The germline V gene has CDR1 SGHNT and CDR2 YYREEE (reference sequence). This CDR3 is CASSLQKETQYF. Written as DNA, the CDR3 is TGTGCCAGCAGCTTACAAAAAGAGACCCAGTACTTC.

The chain joins TRBV9 to TRBJ2-5; D might be TRBD1 or TRBD2, each matching 7 bases. CDR1 SGDLS and CDR2 YYNGEE come from the germline V gene. CDR3 length equals 16 residues. Trimming took off 4 bases at V and 5 bases at J, with 21 bases between the two ends. The CDR3 DNA follows: TGTGCCAGCAGCTTAAGACTAGCAGGGGGGGCGGAGACCCAGTACTTC. Translating it yields CASSLRLAGGAETQYF.

The table lists this clone with a count of one. The rearrangement links TRBV18 to TRBJ2-1, with 7 bases identical to TRBD1. After removal of 4 bases from V and 4 bases from J, the junction contained 7 bases not matched to a gene. This CDR3 is built from 15 residues. Germline CDR1 is KGHSH and CDR2 is LQKENI. CDR3 DNA: TGTGCCAGCTCACTGGCGGACAGGAGATACAATGAGCAGTTCTTC. Its translation: CASSLADRRYNEQFF.

J is TRBJ2-3 and V is TRBV28; perhaps D is TRBD1 or TRBD2 (5 bases each). Trimming pared 4 bases from V and 3 bases from J, leaving 5 bases between. Germline lookup yields CDR1 MDHEN and CDR2 SYDVKM. This CDR3 spans 12 amino acids. The CDR3 DNA is TGTGCCAGCAGTTGGGGGACAGATACGCAGTATTTT. It codes for CASSWGTDTQYF.

The CDR3 is CASGELAIRHNEQFF. Written as DNA, the CDR3 is TGTGCCAGCGGGGAACTAGCGATTCGGCACAATGAGCAGTTCTTC. V is TRBV2 and J is TRBJ2-1, with TRBD2 identical over 7 bases. The V gene's germline CDR1 is SNHLY and CDR2 FYNNEI. Trimming removed 8 bases from V and 5 bases from J; junction bases left unmatched: 12. The CDR3 runs 15 residues.

CDR3 region: CASSKHSYEQYF. Here the CDR3 DNA reads TGTGCCAGCAGTAAACACTCCTACGAGCAGTACTTC. The rearrangement uses TRBV6-5 and TRBJ2-7; D gene unclear. Germline loops: CDR1 MNHEY, CDR2 SVGAGI. V lost 5 bases and J 0 bases, leaving 5 bases between the germline ends. CDR3 size: 12 residues.

This clone has a single count. J is TRBJ2-2 and V is TRBV6-5, with D unclear. The germline gives CDR1 MNHEY, CDR2 SVGAGI. The CDR3 spans 14 residues. V shed 1 base and J shed 1 base, with 4 bases lying between them. The CDR3 DNA follows: TGTGCCAGCAGTTACTGGCAGAACACCGGGGAGCTGTTTTTT. Translating gives CASSYWQNTGELFF.

The chain joins TRBV10-3 to TRBJ1-5; D unresolved. Trimming removed 4 bases from V and 4 bases from J, with 11 bases in between. The CDR3 consists of 14 residues. Germline V lookup: CDR1 ENHRY, CDR2 SYGVKD. CDR3 nucleotides: TGTGCCATCAGTGGAGCTCAGGATAATCAGCCCCAGCATTTT. Protein sequence: CAISGAQDNQPQHF.